Shown below are 11 T cell receptor beta chains from a single sample sequenced in a study of vaccination effects on CD4 cells after COVID-19. Their specific antigens are unknown. Here immunoSEQ multiplex PCR was the method, and the copy in TCRdb shows in-frame clones only, minus some. In the table there are roughly 50,000 clones, 75% to 90% of which are singletons. Sequencing in the ViraFEST assay came after antigen-specific CD4+ T cells had been expanded with viral peptide pools, which were used to stimulate PBMC. Between days 9 and 10 of culture, CD4+ T cells were separated out. Sequenced here: CD4+ T cells from PBMCs cultured with HCoV-229E spike peptides, sampled before COVID-19 vaccination. The source is a human donor who received a COVID-19 vaccine.

The chain carries TRBV11-2 and TRBJ1-6; TRBD1 agrees at 9 bases. The V gene end was trimmed by 5 bases and the J gene end by 7 bases; junction bases not matched to a gene: 9. CDR3 length: 16 residues. Germline V CDR1 and CDR2: SGHAT, FQNNGV. The CDR3 loop reads CASSPPRTGDNSPLHF. Written as DNA, the CDR3 is TGTGCCAGCAGCCCGCCGAGGACAGGGGACAATTCACCCCTCCACTTT. Supplemented by reference TRBV11-2 and TRBJ1-6, the full variable domain reads EAGVAQSPRYKIIEKRQSVAFWCNPISGHATLYWYQQILGQGPKLLIQFQNNGVVDDSQLPKDRFSAERLKGVDSTLKIQPAKLEDSAVYLCASSPPRTGDNSPLHFGNGTRLTVT.

The V and J genes are TRBV6-5 and TRBJ2-5, with a weak D call TRBD2 (6 bases). The V gene's germline CDR1 is MNHEY and CDR2 SVGAGI. V lost 10 bases to trimming and J lost 9 bases, with 15 bases between them. This CDR3 region has 11 residues. The CDR3 region is CATRGLGAQYF. CDR3 coding DNA: TGTGCCACCCGGGGACTCGGCGCCCAGTACTTC.

The chain recombines TRBV2 with TRBJ2-3; D is unresolved. Trimming stripped 0 bases from V and 2 bases from J, with 9 bases between. Germline V gene data show CDR1 as SNHLY and CDR2 as FYNNEI. There are 15 residues in the CDR3. The CDR3 nucleotides are TGTGCCAGCAGTGAAGCGCTAACGACCACAGATACGCAGTATTTT. It is translated as CASSEALTTTDTQYF.

The gene calls are TRBV5-8 and TRBJ1-3; D not certain. V lost 2 bases and J lost 0, with 3 bases in between. The germline CDR1 and CDR2 sequences are SGHTS and YDEGEE. This CDR3 has 13 residues. The CDR3, as DNA: TGTGCCAGCAGCTTATACTCTGGAAACACCATATATTTT. As protein: CASSLYSGNTIYF.

The genes are TRBV10-3 and TRBJ2-3; 7 bases are a match to TRBD1. CDR1 is ENHRY and CDR2 is SYGVKD in the germline V gene. The CDR3 covers 14 residues. V was clipped by 2 bases and J by 2 bases; unmatched bases: 1. The CDR3 DNA reads as TGTGCCATCAGTGAGAGGGGGCTCACAGATACGCAGTATTTT. Translating it yields CAISERGLTDTQYF.

Here the CDR3 reads CASSQGRGTSGFLDTQYF. In DNA, the CDR3 is TGCGCCAGCAGCCAAGGAAGGGGAACTAGCGGATTCCTAGATACGCAGTATTTT. The V gene is TRBV4-1, the J gene TRBJ2-3, with 8 positions matching TRBD2. V gave up 1 base and J gave up 5 bases; unmatched junction bases: 14. This CDR3 is 18 amino acids long. The V gene's germline CDR1 is MGHRA and CDR2 YSYEKL.

The chain links TRBV12-3 or TRBV12-4 to TRBJ2-5; no firm D call. CDR3 length equals 13 residues. V dropped 2 bases and J dropped 7 bases, with 11 bases sitting between them. The CDR3 sequence is CASSLPTRGTQYF. DNA for the CDR3: TGTGCCAGCAGTTTACCCACGCGAGGGACCCAGTACTTC.

The J gene is TRBJ1-1, the V gene TRBV2, with no clear D. This CDR3 has 14 residues. In germline, CDR1 is SNHLY, CDR2 FYNNEI. Trimming pared 6 bases from V and 0 bases from J, leaving 11 bases between. CDR3 in amino acids: CASRLGRMNTEAFF. In DNA form, the CDR3 reads TGTGCCAGCAGACTTGGACGCATGAACACTGAAGCTTTCTTT.

The J gene is TRBJ1-5, the V gene TRBV19, with a tentative D call TRBD1 (6 bases). There are 15 residues in the CDR3. From germline, CDR1 is LNHDA and CDR2 SQIVND (reference sequence). The V end lost 5 bases, the J end lost 2 bases, and 13 bases lay between the germline ends. CDR3 in amino acids: CASSQGDIGNQPQHF. For the CDR3, the DNA is TGTGCCAGTAGTCAAGGGGACATCGGCAATCAGCCCCAGCATTTT.

The chain combines TRBV4-1 with TRBJ1-5; 8 nucleotides align to TRBD1. CDR1 MGHRA and CDR2 YSYEKL come from the germline V gene. V trimming: 4 bases; J trimming: 2 bases; junction bases outside the gene matches: 7. This CDR3 spans 16 amino acids. The CDR3, as DNA: TGCGCCAGCAGCCTCGTACAGGGGGGGGGCAATCAGCCCCAGCATTTT. It encodes CASSLVQGGGNQPQHF.

J is TRBJ1-6 and V is TRBV18, with D perhaps matching TRBD1 (5 bases). V was trimmed by 3 bases and J by 4 bases, leaving 10 bases between them. CDR1 is KGHSH and CDR2 is LQKENI in the germline V gene. The CDR3 runs 15 residues. This CDR3 reads CASSPDSFYNSPLHF. Here the CDR3 DNA reads TGTGCCAGCTCACCCGACAGCTTTTATAATTCACCCCTCCACTTT. Filled out from reference TRBV18 and TRBJ1-6, the complete variable domain reads NAGVMQNPRHLVRRRGQEARLRCSPMKGHSHVYWYRQLPEEGLKFMVYLQKENIIDESGMPKERFSAEFPKEGPSILRIQQVVRGDSAAYFCASSPDSFYNSPLHFGNGTRLTVT.